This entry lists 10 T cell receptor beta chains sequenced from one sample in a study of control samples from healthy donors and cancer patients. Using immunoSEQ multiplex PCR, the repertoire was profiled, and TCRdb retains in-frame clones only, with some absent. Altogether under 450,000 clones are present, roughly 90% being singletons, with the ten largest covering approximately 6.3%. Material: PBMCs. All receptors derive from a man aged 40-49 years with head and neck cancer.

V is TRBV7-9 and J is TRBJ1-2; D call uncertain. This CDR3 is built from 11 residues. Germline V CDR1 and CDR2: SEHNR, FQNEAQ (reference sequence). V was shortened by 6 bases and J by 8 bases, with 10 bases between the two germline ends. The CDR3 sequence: CASRLESGYTF. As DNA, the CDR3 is TGTGCCAGCAGGCTAGAATCGGGCTACACCTTC.

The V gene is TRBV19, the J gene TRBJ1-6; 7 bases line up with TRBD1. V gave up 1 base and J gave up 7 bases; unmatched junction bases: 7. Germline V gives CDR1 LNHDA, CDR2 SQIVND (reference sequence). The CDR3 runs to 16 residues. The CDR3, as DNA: TGTGCCAGTAGTATAGGAGTGGGACAGCCAAATTCACCCCTCCACTTT. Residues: CASSIGVGQPNSPLHF.

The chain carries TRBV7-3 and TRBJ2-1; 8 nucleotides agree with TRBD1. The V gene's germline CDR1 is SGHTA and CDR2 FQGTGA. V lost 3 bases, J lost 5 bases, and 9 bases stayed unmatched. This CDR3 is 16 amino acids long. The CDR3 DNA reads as TGTGCCAGCAGCTTGATGGACAGGGCGGGCAACAATGAGCAGTTCTTC. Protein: CASSLMDRAGNNEQFF.

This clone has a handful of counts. The DNA of the CDR3 is TGTGCCAGCAGCTTACAGGGGGCCGGTAATTCACCCCTCCACTTT. This translates into CASSLQGAGNSPLHF. The V call is TRBV5-6, the J call TRBJ1-6; 9 bases are a match to TRBD1. Germline V CDR1 and CDR2: SGHDT, YYEEEE. The trim removed 2 bases at V and 6 bases at J, leaving 3 bases unmatched. This CDR3 is built from 15 residues.

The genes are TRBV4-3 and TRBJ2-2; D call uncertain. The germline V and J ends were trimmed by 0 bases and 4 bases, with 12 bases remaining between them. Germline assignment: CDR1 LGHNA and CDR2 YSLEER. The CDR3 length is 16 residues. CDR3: CASSQEWVLLTGELFF. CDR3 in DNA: TGCGCCAGCAGCCAAGAATGGGTACTTCTCACCGGGGAGCTGTTTTTT.

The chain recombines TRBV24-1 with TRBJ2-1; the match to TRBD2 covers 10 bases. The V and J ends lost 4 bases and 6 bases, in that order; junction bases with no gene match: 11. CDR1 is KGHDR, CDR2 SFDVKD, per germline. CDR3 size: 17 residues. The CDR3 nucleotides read TGTGCCACCAGTGACCCCCTGAGGCAGCGGGGGGGCAATGAGCAGTTCTTC. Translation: CATSDPLRQRGGNEQFF.

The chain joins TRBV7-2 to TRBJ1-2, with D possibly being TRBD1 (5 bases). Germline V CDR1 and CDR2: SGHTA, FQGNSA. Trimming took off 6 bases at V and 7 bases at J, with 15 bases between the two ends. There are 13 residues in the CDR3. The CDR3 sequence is CASRKGELGGYTF. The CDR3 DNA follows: TGTGCCAGCAGAAAAGGGGAGCTCGGTGGCTACACCTTC.

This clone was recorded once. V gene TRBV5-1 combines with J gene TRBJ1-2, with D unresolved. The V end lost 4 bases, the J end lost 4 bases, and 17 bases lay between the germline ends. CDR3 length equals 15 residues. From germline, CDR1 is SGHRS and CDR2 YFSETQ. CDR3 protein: CASSLRTAETYGYTF. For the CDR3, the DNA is TGCGCCAGCAGCCTCAGGACGGCTGAGACCTATGGCTACACCTTC. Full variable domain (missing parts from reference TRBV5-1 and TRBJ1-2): KAGVTQTPRYLIKTRGQQVTLSCSPISGHRSVSWYQQTPGQGLQFLFEYFSETQRNKGNFPGRFSGRQFSNSRSEMNVSTLELGDSALYLCASSLRTAETYGYTFGSGTRLTVV.

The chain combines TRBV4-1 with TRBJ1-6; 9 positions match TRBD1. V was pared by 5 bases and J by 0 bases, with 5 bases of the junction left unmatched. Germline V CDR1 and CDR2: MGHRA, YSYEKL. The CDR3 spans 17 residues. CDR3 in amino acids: CASSSGTGSSYNSPLHF. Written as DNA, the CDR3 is TGCGCCAGCAGCTCCGGGACAGGGAGCTCCTATAATTCACCCCTCCACTTT.

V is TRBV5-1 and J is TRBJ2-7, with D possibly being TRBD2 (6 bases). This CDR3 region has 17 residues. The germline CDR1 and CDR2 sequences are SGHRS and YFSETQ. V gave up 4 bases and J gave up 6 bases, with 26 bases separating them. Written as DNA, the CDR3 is TGCGCCAGCAGCCACGGATCCCCTGGGGTGGTGCGGGGCGAGCAGTACTTC. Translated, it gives CASSHGSPGVVRGEQYF.